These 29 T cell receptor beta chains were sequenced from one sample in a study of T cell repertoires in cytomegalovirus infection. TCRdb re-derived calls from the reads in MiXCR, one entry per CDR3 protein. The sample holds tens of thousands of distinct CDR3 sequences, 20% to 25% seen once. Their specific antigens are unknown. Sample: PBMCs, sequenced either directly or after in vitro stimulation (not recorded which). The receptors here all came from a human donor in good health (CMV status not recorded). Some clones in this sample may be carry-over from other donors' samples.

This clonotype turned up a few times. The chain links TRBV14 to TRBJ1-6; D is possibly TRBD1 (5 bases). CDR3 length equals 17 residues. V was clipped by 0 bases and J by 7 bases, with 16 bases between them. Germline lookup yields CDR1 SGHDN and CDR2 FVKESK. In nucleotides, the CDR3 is TGTGCCAGCAGCCAAGATTTAAGAGGACAAAAAAATTCACCCCTCCACTTT. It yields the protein CASSQDLRGQKNSPLHF.

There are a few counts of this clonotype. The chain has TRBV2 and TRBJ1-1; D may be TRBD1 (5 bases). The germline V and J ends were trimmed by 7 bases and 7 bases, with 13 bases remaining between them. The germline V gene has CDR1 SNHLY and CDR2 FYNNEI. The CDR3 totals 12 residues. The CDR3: CASTAEGLEAFF. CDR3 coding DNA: TGTGCCAGCACCGCGGAGGGGCTTGAAGCTTTCTTT.

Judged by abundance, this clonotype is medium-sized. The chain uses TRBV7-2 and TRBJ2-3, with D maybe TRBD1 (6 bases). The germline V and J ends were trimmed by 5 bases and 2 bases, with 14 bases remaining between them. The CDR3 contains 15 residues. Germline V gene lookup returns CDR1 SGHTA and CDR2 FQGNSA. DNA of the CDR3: TGTGCCAGCAGCAGGACAGCCCTTTTCACAGATACGCAGTATTTT. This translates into CASSRTALFTDTQYF.

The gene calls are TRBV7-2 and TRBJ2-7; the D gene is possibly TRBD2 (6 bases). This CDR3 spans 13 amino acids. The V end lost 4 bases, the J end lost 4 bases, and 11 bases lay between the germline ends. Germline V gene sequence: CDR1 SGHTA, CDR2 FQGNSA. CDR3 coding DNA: TGTGCCAGCAGCTGGGGACTTGTTTACGAGCAGTACTTC. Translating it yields CASSWGLVYEQYF. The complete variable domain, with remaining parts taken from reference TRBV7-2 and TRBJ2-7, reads GAGVSQSPSNKVTEKGKDVELRCDPISGHTALYWYRQSLGQGLEFLIYFQGNSAPDKSGLPSDRFSAERTGGSVSTLTIQRTQQEDSAVYLCASSWGLVYEQYFGPGTRLTVT.

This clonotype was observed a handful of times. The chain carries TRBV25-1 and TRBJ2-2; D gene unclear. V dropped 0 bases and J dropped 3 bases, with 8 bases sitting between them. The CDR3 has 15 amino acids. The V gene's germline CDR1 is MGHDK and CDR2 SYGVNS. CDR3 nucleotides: TGTGCCAGCAGTGAATATCGCCTTGACACCGGGGAGCTGTTTTTT. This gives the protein CASSEYRLDTGELFF.

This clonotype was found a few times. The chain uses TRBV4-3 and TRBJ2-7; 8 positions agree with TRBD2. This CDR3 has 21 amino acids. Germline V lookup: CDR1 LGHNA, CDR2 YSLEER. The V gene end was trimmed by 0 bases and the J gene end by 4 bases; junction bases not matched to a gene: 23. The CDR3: CASSQEAGRWGRRAGVYEQYF. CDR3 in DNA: TGCGCCAGCAGCCAAGAAGCTGGAAGGTGGGGGAGGCGAGCGGGAGTATACGAGCAGTACTTC.

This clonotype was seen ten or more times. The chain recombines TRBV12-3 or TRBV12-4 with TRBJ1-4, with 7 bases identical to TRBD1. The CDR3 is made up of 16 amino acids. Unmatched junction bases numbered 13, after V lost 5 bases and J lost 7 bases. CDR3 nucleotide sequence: TGTGCCAGCAGTCGAAGCGGGACAGCCCGCGGTGAAAAACTGTTTTTT. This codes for CASSRSGTARGEKLFF.

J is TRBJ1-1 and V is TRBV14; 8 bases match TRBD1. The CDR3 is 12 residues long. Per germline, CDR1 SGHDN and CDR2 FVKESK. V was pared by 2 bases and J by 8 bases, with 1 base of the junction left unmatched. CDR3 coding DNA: TGTGCCAGCAGCCAAAGACAGGGGGAAGCTTTCTTT. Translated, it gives CASSQRQGEAFF.

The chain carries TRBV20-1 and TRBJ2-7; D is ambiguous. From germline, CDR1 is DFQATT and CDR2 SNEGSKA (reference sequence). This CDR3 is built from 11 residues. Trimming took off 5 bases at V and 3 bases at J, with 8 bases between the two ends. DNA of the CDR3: TGCAGTGCTTCAACGGGCTACGAGCAGTACTTC. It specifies CSASTGYEQYF.

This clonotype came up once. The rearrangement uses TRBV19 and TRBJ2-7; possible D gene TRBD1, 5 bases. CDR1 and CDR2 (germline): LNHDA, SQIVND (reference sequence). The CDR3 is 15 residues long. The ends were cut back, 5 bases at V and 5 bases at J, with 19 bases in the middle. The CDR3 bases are TGTGCCAGTAGTCCCGAGCCGACAGCGCCCCACGAGCAGTACTTC. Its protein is CASSPEPTAPHEQYF.

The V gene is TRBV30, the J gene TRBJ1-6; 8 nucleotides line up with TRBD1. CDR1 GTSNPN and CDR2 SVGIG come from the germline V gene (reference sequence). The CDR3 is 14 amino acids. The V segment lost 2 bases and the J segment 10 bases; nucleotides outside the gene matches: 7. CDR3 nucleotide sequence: TGTGCCTGGAGTCGGACAGGGATGAGCTCACCCCTCCACTTT. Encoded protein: CAWSRTGMSSPLHF.

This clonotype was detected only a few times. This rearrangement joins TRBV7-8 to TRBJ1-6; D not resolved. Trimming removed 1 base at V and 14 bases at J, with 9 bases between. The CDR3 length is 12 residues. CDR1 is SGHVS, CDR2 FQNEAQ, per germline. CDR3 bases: TGTGCCAGCAGCTTAGAACGAAGGGCCCTCCACTTT. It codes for CASSLERRALHF.

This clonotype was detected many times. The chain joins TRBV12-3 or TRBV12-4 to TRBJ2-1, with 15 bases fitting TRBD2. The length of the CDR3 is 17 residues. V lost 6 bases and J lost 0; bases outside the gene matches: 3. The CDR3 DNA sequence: TGTGCCAGCAGCGGACTAGCGGGAGGGCCCTCCTACAATGAGCAGTTCTTC. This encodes CASSGLAGGPSYNEQFF.

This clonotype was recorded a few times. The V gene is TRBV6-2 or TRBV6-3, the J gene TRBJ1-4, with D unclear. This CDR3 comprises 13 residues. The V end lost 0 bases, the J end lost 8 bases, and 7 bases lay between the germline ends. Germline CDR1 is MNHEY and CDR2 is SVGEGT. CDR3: CASSYSSREKLFF. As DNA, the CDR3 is TGTGCCAGCAGTTACTCGAGTCGAGAAAAACTGTTTTTT.

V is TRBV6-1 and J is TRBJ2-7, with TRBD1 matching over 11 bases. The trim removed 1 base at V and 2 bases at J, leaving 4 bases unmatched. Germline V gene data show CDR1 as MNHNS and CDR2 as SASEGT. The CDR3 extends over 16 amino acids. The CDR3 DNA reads TGTGCCAGCAGTGAAGTTGGGGACAGGGGGACCTACGAGCAGTACTTC. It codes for CASSEVGDRGTYEQYF.

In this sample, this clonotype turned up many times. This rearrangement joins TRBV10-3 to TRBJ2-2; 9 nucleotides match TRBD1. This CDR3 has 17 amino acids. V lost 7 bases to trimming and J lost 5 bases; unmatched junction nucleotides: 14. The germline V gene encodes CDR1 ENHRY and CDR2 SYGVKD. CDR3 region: CAIKPQGAGQGTGELFF. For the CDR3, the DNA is TGTGCCATCAAACCCCAAGGGGCGGGACAGGGAACCGGGGAGCTGTTTTTT.

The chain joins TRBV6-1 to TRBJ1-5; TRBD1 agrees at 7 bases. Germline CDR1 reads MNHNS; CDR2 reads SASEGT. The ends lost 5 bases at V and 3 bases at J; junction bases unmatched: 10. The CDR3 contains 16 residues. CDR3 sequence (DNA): TGTGCCAGCAGTTGGATCACAGGGGAGAACAATCAGCCCCAGCATTTT. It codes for CASSWITGENNQPQHF.

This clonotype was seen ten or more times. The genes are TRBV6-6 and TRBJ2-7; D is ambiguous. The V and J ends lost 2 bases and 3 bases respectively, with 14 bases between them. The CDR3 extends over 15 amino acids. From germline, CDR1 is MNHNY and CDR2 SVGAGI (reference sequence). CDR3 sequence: CASSYAVQWVYEQYF. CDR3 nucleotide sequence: TGTGCCAGCAGTTACGCCGTTCAGTGGGTCTACGAGCAGTACTTC.

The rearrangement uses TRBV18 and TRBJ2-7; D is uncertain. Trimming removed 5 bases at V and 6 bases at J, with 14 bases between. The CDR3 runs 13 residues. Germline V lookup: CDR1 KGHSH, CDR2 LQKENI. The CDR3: CASSSHRGREQYF. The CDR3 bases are TGTGCCAGCTCATCCCACAGAGGTCGCGAGCAGTACTTC.

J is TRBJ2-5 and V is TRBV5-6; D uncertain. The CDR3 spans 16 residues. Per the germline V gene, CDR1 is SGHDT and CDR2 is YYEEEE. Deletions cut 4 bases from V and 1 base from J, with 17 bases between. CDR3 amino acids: CASSTLGEVGQETQYF. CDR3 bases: TGTGCCAGCAGCACGCTCGGCGAGGTTGGCCAAGAGACCCAGTACTTC.

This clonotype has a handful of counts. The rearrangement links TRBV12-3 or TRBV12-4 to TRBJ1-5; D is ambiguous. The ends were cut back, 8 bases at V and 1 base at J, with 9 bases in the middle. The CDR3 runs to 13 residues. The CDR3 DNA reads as TGTGCCAGCGCATATTCGAGCAATCAGCCCCAGCATTTT. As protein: CASAYSSNQPQHF.

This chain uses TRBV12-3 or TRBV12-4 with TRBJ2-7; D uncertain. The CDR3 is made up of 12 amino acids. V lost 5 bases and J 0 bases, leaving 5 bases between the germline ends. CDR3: CASSTTSYEQYF. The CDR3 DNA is TGTGCCAGCAGTACGACCTCCTACGAGCAGTACTTC.

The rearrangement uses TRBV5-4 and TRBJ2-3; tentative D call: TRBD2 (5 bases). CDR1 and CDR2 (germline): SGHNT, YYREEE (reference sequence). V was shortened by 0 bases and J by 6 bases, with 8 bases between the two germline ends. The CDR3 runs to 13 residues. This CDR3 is CASSLARGDTQYF. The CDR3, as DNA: TGTGCCAGCAGCTTGGCTCGCGGGGATACGCAGTATTTT.

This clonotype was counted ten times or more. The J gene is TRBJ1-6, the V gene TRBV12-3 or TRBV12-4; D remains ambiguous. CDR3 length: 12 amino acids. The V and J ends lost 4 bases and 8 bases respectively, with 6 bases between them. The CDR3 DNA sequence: TGTGCCAGCAGTTCCCTGGATTCACCCCTCCACTTT. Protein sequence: CASSSLDSPLHF.

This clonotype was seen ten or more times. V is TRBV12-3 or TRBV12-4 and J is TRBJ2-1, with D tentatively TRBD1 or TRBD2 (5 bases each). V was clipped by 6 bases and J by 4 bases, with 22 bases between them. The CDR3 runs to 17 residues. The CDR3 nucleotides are TGTGCCAGCAGCCCAAAATCCCCGGGACCAACGTACAATGAGCAGTTCTTC. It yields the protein CASSPKSPGPTYNEQFF.

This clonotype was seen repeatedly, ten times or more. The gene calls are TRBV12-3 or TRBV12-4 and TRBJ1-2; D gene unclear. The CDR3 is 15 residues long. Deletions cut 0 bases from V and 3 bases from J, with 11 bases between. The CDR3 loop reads CASSLALSSYYGYTF. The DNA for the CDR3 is TGTGCCAGCAGTTTAGCGCTATCCAGCTACTATGGCTACACCTTC.

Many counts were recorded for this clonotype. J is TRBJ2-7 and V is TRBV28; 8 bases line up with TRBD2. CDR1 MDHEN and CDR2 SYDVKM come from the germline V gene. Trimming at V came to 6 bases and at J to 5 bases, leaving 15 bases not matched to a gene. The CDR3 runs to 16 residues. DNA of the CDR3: TGTGCCAGCAGCCGAACGCCTAGTTCGGGGGGGGACGAGCAGTACTTC. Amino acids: CASSRTPSSGGDEQYF.

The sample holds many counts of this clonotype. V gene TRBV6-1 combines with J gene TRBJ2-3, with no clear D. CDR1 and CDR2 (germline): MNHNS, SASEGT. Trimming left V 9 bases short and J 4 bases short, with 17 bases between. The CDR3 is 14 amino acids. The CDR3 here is CASRTHLVSDTQYF. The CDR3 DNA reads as TGTGCCAGTCGAACGCACCTAGTTTCAGATACGCAGTATTTT.

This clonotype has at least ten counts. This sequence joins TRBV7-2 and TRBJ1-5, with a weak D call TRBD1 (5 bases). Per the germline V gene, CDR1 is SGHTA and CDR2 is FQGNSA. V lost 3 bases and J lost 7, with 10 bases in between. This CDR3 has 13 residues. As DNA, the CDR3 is TGTGCCAGCAGCTTCCGAGGGGACCAGCCCCAGCATTTT. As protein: CASSFRGDQPQHF.